Given below is one T cell receptor beta chain in context. The entry originates in a study of blood T cells in healthy people across ages. The germline V gene encodes CDR1 DFQATT and CDR2 SNEGSKA (reference sequence). This CDR3 has 15 residues. The V and J ends lost 0 bases and 1 base respectively, with 13 bases between them. With a J-beta primer mix and a sample-barcoded 5' primer, a second PCR ran 7 to 11 cycles. One entry per CDR3 protein results from TCRdb running MiXCR on the 5' RACE reads. The sample has approximately 1.5 million distinct CDR3 sequences; less than 45% are singletons. The rearrangement joins TRBV20-1 to TRBJ2-7; a weak D match, TRBD1 (6 bases). The sequenced sample consisted of blood. The source is a woman in her late teens or twenties in good health. For the CDR3, the DNA is TGCAGTGCTAGAGATCTCCCCAGGGGTTCCTACGAGCAGTACTTC. Its protein product is CSARDLPRGSYEQYF.